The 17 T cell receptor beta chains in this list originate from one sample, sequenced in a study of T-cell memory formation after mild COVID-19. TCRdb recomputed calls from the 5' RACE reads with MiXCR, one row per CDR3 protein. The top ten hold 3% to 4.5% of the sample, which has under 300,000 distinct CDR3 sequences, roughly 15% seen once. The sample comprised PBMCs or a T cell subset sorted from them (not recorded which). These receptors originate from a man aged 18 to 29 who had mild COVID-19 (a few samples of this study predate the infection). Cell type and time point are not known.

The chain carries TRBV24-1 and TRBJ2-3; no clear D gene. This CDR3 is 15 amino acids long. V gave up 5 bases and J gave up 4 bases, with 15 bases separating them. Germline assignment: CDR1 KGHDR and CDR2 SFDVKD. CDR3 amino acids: CATSAASRTADTQYF. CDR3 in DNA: TGTGCCACCAGTGCTGCCTCCAGAACCGCAGATACGCAGTATTTT.

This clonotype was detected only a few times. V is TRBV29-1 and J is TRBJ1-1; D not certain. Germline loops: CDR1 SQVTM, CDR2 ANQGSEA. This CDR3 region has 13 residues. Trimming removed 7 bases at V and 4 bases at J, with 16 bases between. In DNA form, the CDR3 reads TGCAGCGCAGGTCCTTGGGTAACCACTGAAGCTTTCTTT. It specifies CSAGPWVTTEAFF.

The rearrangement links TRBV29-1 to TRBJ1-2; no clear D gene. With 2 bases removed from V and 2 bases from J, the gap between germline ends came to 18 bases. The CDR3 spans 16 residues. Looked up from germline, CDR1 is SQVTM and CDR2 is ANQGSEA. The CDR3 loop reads CSVELWGVLANYGYTF. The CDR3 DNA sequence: TGCAGCGTTGAATTGTGGGGAGTCTTGGCGAACTATGGCTACACCTTC.

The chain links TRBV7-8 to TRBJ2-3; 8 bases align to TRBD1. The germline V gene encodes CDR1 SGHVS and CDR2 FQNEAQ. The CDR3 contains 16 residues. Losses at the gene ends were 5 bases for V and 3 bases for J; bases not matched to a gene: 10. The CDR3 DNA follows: TGTGCCAGCAGCCCCTGGACAGGGAAAGGGACAGATACGCAGTATTTT. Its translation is CASSPWTGKGTDTQYF.

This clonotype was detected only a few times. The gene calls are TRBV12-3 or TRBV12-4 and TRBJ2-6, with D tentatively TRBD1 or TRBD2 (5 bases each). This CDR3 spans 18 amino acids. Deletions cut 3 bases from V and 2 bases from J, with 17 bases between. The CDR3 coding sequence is TGTGCCAGCAGTTTTAGGCCCCTTGGGGGTACTGGGGCCAACGTCCTGACTTTC. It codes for CASSFRPLGGTGANVLTF.

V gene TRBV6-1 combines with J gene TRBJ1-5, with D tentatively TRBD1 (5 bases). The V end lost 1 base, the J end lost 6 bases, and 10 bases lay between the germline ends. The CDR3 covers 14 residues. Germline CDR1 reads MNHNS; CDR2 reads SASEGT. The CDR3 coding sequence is TGTGCCAGCAGTGAAGTTGGGGGGAGTCAGCCCCAGCATTTT. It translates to CASSEVGGSQPQHF.

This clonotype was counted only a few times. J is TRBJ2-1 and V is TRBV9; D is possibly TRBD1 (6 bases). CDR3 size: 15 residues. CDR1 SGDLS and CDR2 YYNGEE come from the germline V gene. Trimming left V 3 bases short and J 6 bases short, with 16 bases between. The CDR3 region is CASSADRQVGNEQFF. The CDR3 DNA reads TGTGCCAGCAGCGCCGACCGACAGGTGGGCAATGAGCAGTTCTTC. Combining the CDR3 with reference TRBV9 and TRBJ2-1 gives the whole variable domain DSGVTQTPKHLITATGQRVTLRCSPRSGDLSVYWYQQSLDQGLQFLIQYYNGEERAKGNILERFSAQQFPDLHSELNLSSLELGDSALYFCASSADRQVGNEQFFGPGTRLTVL.

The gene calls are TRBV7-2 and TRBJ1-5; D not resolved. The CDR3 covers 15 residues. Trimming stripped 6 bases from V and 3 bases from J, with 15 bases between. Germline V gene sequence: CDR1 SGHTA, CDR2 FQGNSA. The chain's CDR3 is CASSPQTGNNQPQHF. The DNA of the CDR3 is TGTGCCAGCAGTCCTCAGACGGGAAACAATCAGCCCCAGCATTTT.

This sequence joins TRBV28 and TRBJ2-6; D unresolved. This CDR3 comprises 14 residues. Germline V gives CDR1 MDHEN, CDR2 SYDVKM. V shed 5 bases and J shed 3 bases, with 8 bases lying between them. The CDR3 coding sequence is TGTGCCAGCAGTCCCCCGGGTGGGGCCAACGTCCTGACTTTC. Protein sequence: CASSPPGGANVLTF.

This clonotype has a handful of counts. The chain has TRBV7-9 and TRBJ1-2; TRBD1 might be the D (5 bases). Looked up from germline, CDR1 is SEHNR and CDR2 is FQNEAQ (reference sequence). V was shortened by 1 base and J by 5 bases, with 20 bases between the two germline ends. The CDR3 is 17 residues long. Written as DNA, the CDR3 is TGTGCCAGCAGCTTAGAGTCGGGATCGGGGGTGCGATATGGCTACACCTTC. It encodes CASSLESGSGVRYGYTF. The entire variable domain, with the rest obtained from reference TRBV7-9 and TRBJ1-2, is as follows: DTGVSQNPRHKITKRGQNVTFRCDPISEHNRLYWYRQTLGQGPEFLTYFQNEAQLEKSRLLSDRFSAERPKGSFSTLEIQRTEQGDSAMYLCASSLESGSGVRYGYTFGSGTRLTVV.

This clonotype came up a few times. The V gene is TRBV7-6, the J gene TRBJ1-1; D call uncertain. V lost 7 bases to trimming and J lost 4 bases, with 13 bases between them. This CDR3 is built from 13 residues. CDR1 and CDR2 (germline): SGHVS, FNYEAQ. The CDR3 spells CASNPAPGTEAFF. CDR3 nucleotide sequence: TGTGCCAGCAATCCCGCCCCAGGCACTGAAGCTTTCTTT.

For the CDR3, the DNA is TGTGCCAGCTCACCGGACATACCGAATCAGCCCCAGCATTTT. Protein product: CASSPDIPNQPQHF. V is TRBV12-3 or TRBV12-4 and J is TRBJ1-5; weak D call: TRBD1 (5 bases). This CDR3 is built from 14 residues. The V gene lost 8 bases and the J gene lost 4 bases, with 15 bases spanning the gap.

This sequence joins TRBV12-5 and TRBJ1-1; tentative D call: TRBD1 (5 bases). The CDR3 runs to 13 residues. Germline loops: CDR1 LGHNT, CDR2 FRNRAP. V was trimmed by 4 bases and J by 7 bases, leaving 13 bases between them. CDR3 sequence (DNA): TGTGCTAGTGGTTCGCAGGGTGGCAATGAAGCTTTCTTT. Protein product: CASGSQGGNEAFF.

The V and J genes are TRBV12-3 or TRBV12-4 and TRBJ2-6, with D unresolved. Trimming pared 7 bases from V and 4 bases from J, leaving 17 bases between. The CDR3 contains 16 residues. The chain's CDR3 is CASTPAGPKGANVLTF. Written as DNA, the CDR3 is TGTGCCAGCACCCCGGCCGGGCCAAAAGGGGCCAACGTCCTGACTTTC.

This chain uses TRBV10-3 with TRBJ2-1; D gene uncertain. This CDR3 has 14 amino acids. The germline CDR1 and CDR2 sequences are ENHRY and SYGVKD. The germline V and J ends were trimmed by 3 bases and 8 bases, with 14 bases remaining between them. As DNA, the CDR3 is TGTGCCATCAGTGAACCACCTATCTCCTATGAGCAGTTCTTC. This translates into CAISEPPISYEQFF.

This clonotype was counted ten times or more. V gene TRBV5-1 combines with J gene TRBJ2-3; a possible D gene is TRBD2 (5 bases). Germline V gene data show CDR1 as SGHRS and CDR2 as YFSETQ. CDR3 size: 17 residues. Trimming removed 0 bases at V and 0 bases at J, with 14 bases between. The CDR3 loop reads CASSLVKRASSTDTQYF. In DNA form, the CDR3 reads TGCGCCAGCAGCTTGGTTAAGCGTGCTAGCAGCACAGATACGCAGTATTTT.

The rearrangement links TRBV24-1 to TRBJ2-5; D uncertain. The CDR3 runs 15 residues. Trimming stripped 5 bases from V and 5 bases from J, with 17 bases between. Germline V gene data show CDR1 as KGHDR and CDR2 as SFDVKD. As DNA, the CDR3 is TGTGCCACCAGTGGAGTAGGCCCTGGGTGGGAGACCCAGTACTTC. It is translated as CATSGVGPGWETQYF.